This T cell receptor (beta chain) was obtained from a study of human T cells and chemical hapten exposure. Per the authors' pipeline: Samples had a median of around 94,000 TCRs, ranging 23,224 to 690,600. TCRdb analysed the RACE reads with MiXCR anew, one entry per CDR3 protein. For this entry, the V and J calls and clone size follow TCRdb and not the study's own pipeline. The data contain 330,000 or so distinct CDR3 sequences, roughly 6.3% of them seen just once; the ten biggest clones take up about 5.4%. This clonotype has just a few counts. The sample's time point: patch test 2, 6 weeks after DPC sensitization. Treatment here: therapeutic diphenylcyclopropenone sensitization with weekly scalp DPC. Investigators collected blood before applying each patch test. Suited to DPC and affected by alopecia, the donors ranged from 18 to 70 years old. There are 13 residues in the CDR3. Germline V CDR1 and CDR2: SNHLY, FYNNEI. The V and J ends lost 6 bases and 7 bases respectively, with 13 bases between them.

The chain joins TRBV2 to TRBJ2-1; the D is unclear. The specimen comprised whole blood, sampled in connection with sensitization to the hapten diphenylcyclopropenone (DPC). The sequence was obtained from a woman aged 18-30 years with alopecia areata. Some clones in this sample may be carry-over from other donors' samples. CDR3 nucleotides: TGTGCCAGCAGCCCCCTAAGTCGGAATGAGCAGTTCTTC. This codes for CASSPLSRNEQFF.